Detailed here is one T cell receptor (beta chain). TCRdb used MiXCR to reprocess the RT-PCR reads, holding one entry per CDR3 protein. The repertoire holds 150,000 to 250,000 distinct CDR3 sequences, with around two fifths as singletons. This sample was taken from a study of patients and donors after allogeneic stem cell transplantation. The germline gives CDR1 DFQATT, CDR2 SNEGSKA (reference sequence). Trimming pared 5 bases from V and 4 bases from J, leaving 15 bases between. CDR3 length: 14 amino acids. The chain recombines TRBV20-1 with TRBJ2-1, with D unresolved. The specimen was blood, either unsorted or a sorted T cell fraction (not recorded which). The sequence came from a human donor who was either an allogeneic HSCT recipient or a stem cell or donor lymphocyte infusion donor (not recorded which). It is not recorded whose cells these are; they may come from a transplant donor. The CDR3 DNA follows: TGCAGTGCTCTATTGCCAGTATCTTACAATGAGCAGTTCTTC. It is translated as CSALLPVSYNEQFF.